The 18 T cell receptor beta chains below were found in one sample sequenced in a study of preoperative IRX-2 immunotherapy in early breast cancer. The treatment here: preoperative locoregional IRX-2 cytokine immunotherapy. Libraries were prepared by immunoSEQ multiplex PCR; TCRdb keeps only in-frame clonotypes and omits some of them. The data hold 40,000 to 50,000 clones, with approximately 77% observed a single time. This material consisted of tumor tissue, taken after IRX-2 immunotherapy. The receptors here all came from a human donor with breast cancer.

Only a few counts were recorded for this clone. The V gene is TRBV11-3, the J gene TRBJ1-1, with D possibly being TRBD1 (5 bases). The CDR3 length is 14 residues. The V gene's germline CDR1 is SGHNT and CDR2 YENEEA. The V end was cut by 3 bases, the J end by 5 bases, with 13 bases between. CDR3 nucleotide sequence: TGTGCCAGCAGCTTTGGGGGGACCGGGACTGAAGCTTTCTTT. This codes for CASSFGGTGTEAFF.

The rearrangement uses TRBV11-3 and TRBJ2-3; 7 bases match TRBD2. The CDR3 loop spans 16 amino acids. V was pared by 1 base and J by 1 base, with 5 bases of the junction left unmatched. The V gene's germline CDR1 is SGHNT and CDR2 YENEEA. The CDR3 bases are TGTGCCAGCAGCTTAGGGGGGGGAACGGGCACAGATACGCAGTATTTT. Translation gives CASSLGGGTGTDTQYF.

The gene calls are TRBV6-8 and TRBJ1-1; 7 bases agree with TRBD1. This CDR3 contains 15 residues. V trimming: 6 bases; J trimming: 4 bases; junction bases outside the gene matches: 11. Looked up from germline, CDR1 is MNHGY and CDR2 is SAAAGT. Written as DNA, the CDR3 is TGTGCCAGCAGACAAACAGGGGCCGCGGGCACTGAAGCTTTCTTT. As protein: CASRQTGAAGTEAFF.

This clone was detected a few times. The rearrangement links TRBV11-3 to TRBJ2-3; tentatively, D is TRBD2 (6 bases). V shed 5 bases and J shed 2 bases, with 11 bases lying between them. CDR1 and CDR2 from the germline V gene are SGHNT and YENEEA. The CDR3 has 14 amino acids. CDR3 sequence reads: CASSGLAITDTQYF. The CDR3, as DNA: TGTGCCAGCAGCGGGCTAGCGATCACAGATACGCAGTATTTT. The complete variable domain, with remaining parts taken from reference TRBV11-3 and TRBJ2-3, reads EAGVVQSPRYKIIEKKQPVAFWCNPISGHNTLYWYLQNLGQGPELLIRYENEEAVDDSQLPKDRFSAERLKGVDSTLKIQPAELGDSAVYLCASSGLAITDTQYFGPGTRLTVL.

The chain uses TRBV7-8 and TRBJ1-2; D is unclear. Germline V CDR1 and CDR2: SGHVS, FQNEAQ. This CDR3 region has 13 residues. Between the trimmed V and J ends, which lost 1 base and 2 bases, there was a span of 5 bases. CDR3 residues: CASSLVGNYGYTF. CDR3 DNA: TGTGCCAGCAGCTTAGTAGGGAACTATGGCTACACCTTC.

The chain links TRBV19 to TRBJ2-7; D gene unclear. The CDR3 totals 14 residues. Per germline, CDR1 LNHDA and CDR2 SQIVND (reference sequence). The germline V and J ends were trimmed by 1 base and 1 base, with 8 bases remaining between them. The CDR3 loop reads CASSIVIGSYEQYF. As DNA, the CDR3 is TGTGCCAGTAGTATAGTAATAGGGTCCTACGAGCAGTACTTC.

The chain has TRBV6-8 and TRBJ2-7; 10 bases match TRBD2. The CDR3 consists of 14 residues. The trim removed 7 bases at V and 4 bases at J, leaving 7 bases unmatched. CDR1 is MNHGY and CDR2 is SAAAGT in the germline V gene. The CDR3 region is CASNLAGASYEQYF. DNA of the CDR3: TGTGCCAGCAACCTAGCGGGGGCCTCGTACGAGCAGTACTTC.

This chain joins TRBV23-1 and TRBJ1-4; D possibly corresponds to TRBD1 (6 bases). TRBV23-1 is filed as an ORF, its function uncertain. The germline V and J ends were trimmed by 10 bases and 8 bases, with 17 bases remaining between them. This CDR3 has 13 residues. CDR3 in amino acids: CAMPGHRLEKLFF. The CDR3 nucleotides read TGCGCCATGCCGGGACACCGTCTAGAAAAACTGTTTTTT.

The V gene is TRBV18, the J gene TRBJ2-5; 8 bases align to TRBD1. This CDR3 region has 18 residues. J was trimmed by 5 bases and V by 3 bases; bases with no gene match: 17. Germline CDR1 and CDR2: KGHSH and LQKENI. CDR3 loop: CASSPRGGQGWAVETQYF. DNA for the CDR3: TGTGCCAGCTCACCGCGTGGAGGACAGGGCTGGGCAGTGGAGACCCAGTACTTC.

V and J are TRBV5-1 and TRBJ1-6, with D tentatively TRBD1 (6 bases). This CDR3 contains 15 residues. The germline V and J ends were trimmed by 1 base and 6 bases, with 11 bases remaining between them. Germline-derived CDR1 and CDR2 are SGHRS and YFSETQ. In DNA, the CDR3 is TGCGCCAGCAGCTTGTTCCGGGACACTAATTCACCCCTCCACTTT. This translates into CASSLFRDTNSPLHF. The full variable domain, rest sourced from reference TRBV5-1 and TRBJ1-6, is KAGVTQTPRYLIKTRGQQVTLSCSPISGHRSVSWYQQTPGQGLQFLFEYFSETQRNKGNFPGRFSGRQFSNSRSEMNVSTLELGDSALYLCASSLFRDTNSPLHFGNGTRLTVT.

Only one count was recorded for this clone. The CDR3 region has the DNA TGTGCCATCAGGCAGGGGGAAGGAAACACCATATATTTT. It yields the protein CAIRQGEGNTIYF. The V and J genes are TRBV6-8 and TRBJ1-3, with TRBD1 matching over 7 bases. The CDR3 runs 13 residues. Germline-derived CDR1 and CDR2 are MNHGY and SAAAGT. V lost 10 bases and J lost 4; bases outside the gene matches: 7.

The chain links TRBV15 to TRBJ2-3; no firm D call. Trimming shortened V by 1 base and J by 4 bases, and 9 bases separated the two germline ends. CDR1 is LNHNV, CDR2 YYDKDF, per germline (reference sequence). The CDR3 is 14 residues long. The CDR3 region is CATSRAYSADTQYF. The CDR3 region has the DNA TGTGCCACCAGCAGAGCCTACTCAGCAGATACGCAGTATTTT.

This clone was counted a few times. This chain connects TRBV6-8 to TRBJ1-2; 9 bases agree with TRBD1. Germline lookup yields CDR1 MNHGY and CDR2 SAAAGT. V trimming: 5 bases; J trimming: 7 bases; junction bases outside the gene matches: 14. The CDR3 length is 16 residues. CDR3 in amino acids: CASSASRGTGTPGYTF. The CDR3 DNA reads as TGTGCCAGCAGTGCCTCAAGGGGGACAGGGACTCCTGGCTACACCTTC.

As regards this clone: Germline and junction disagree at one end, which may indicate a read error. This chain connects TRBV11-3 to TRBJ2-1; TRBD2 agrees at 13 bases. CDR1 SGHNT and CDR2 YENEEA come from the germline V gene. The CDR3 totals 17 residues. The CDR3 DNA follows: TGTGCCAGAAGCTTATATAAGGGACTAGCGGGGCGCAATGAGCAGTTCTTC. Its translation: CARSLYKGLAGRNEQFF.

The rearrangement links TRBV9 to TRBJ2-2, with 7 positions matching TRBD1. This CDR3 contains 15 residues. Germline V CDR1 and CDR2: SGDLS, YYNGEE. The ends lost 5 bases at V and 2 bases at J; junction bases unmatched: 6. The CDR3 DNA sequence: TGTGCCAGCAGTGCAAGGACAGGAAACACCGGGGAGCTGTTTTTT. This codes for CASSARTGNTGELFF.

J is TRBJ1-1 and V is TRBV19; TRBD1 might be the D (5 bases). The V gene's germline CDR1 is LNHDA and CDR2 SQIVND (reference sequence). The CDR3 is made up of 15 amino acids. V was cut by 6 bases and J by 2 bases, with 16 bases left in between. The CDR3 region is CASSPTGPLNTEAFF. The CDR3 bases are TGTGCCAGTAGCCCCACGGGACCGCTAAACACTGAAGCTTTCTTT.

CDR3 nucleotides: TGCGCCAGCAGCATCCGGGACCCCAACACCGGGGAGCTGTTTTTT. Its translation: CASSIRDPNTGELFF. The chain carries TRBV5-1 and TRBJ2-2; D may be TRBD1 or TRBD2 (5 bases each). With 4 bases removed from V and 2 bases from J, the gap between germline ends came to 12 bases. The CDR3 spans 15 residues. CDR1 is SGHRS and CDR2 is YFSETQ in the germline V gene.

This clone is a singleton in its sample. The chain employs TRBV28 and TRBJ2-7; 9 nucleotides align to TRBD1. The CDR3 extends over 14 amino acids. V lost 6 bases and J lost 7; bases outside the gene matches: 10. CDR1 and CDR2 from the germline V gene are MDHEN and SYDVKM. CDR3 loop: CASSLTGGAREQYF. The CDR3 DNA is TGTGCCAGCAGCCTGACAGGGGGGGCCCGGGAGCAGTACTTC.